The present T cell receptor beta chain was sequenced within a study of blood T cell repertoires in COVID-19 (dated by TCRdb to between 2020 and 2021). Regarding the research as a whole: The collaborator samples originated in the United States, Italy and Spain and spanned the acute and convalescent phases of COVID-19. The material from the prospective study consisted of cDNA or gDNA derived from T cells, B-cell-depleted T cells, or PBMCs. Subjects who had been exposed to COVID-19, were actively infected with it, or had recovered from it provided the deeply sampled blood TCRbeta repertoires that made up the dataset. The samples were drawn from two sources: the first 160 participants of the ongoing ImmuneRACE study, and over 1,000 subjects contributed by 6 global collaborators. Where available, HLA class I and class II types were obtained from metadata supplied by the sample provider rather than from assay-based typing. The repertoires were made available in a free public database intended to serve as a resource for research on the immune response to SARS-CoV-2. Sample metadata almost always included a de-identified subject ID, COVID-19 status, age in years and sex.

A word on this clone: Its antigen is currently not known. Base qualities are not provided; no much larger clone lies one nucleotide away.

TCRbeta CDR3 regions were amplified from genomic DNA using the immunoSEQ Assay, a bias-controlled multiplex PCR. The study's processing was this. Nucleated cell counts per sample were estimated from amplification of reference gene primers within the assay. Sequence reads were collapsed and filtered to measure the absolute abundance of every unique TCRbeta CDR3 rearrangement. For each sample, productive Simpson clonality was calculated as the square root of Simpson's diversity index over productive rearrangements. This is the immuneACCESS table as TCRdb keeps it, with only in-frame sequences that have V and J called. A part of the clones is gone; compared with another copy, unresolved V genes explain less than half, and the rest is unexplained. The V and J calls and the clone size are those of that table, but D and trimming were determined from the DNA. This sample lists around 62,000 clones; 85% to 90% were detected once. Together, the top ten hold 0.95% to 1.5% of the sample.

Broad study findings and their caveats: How much clinical and demographic metadata was included differed by source and by participant, and the metadata was provided uncurated.

Collaborating institutions collected whole blood in K2EDTA tubes following their own protocols. Collaborator samples were shipped for TCRbeta analysis as frozen whole blood, isolated PBMCs, or DNA extracted from either sample type. The CDR3, from cysteine to phenylalanine, totals 17 residues. Only the CDR3 DNA is retained, 51 bases long and in frame from the first base. Trimmed from V: 3 bases; trimmed from J: 2 bases; junction bases lacking a gene match: 8. CDR1 and CDR2 were assigned from the germline V gene (reference sequence) as GTSNPN and SVGIG. This sequence uses TRBV30 and TRBJ2-1; 12 bases in between match TRBD2. The sequenced material came from peripheral blood. This clonotype originated in a woman in her fifties or sixties with acute or convalescent COVID-19. The DNA sequence reads TGTGCCTGGAGGTCTAGCGGGAGGGCCCTCACCTACAATGAGCAGTTCTTC. The translation is CAWRSSGRALTYNEQFF.